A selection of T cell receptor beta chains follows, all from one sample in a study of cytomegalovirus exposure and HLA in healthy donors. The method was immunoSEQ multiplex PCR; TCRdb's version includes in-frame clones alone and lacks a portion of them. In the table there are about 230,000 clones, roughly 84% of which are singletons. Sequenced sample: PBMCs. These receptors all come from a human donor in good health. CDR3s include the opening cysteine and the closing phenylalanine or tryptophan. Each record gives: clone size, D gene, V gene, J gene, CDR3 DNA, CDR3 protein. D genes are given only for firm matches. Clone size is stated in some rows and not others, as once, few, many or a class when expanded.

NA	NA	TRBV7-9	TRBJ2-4	TGTGCCAGCAGCTTAGTCCAGGGGGGATCCAAAAACATTCAGTACTTC	CASSLVQGGSKNIQYF
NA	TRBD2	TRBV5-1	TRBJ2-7	TGCGCCAGCAGCACCTTACCGGGAGGGGTCGACGAGCAGTACTTC	CASSTLPGGVDEQYF
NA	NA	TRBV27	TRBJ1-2	TGTGCCAGCAGGGAGGGGATGGGGTATGGCTACACCTTC	CASREGMGYGYTF
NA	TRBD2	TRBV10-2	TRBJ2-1	TGCGCCAGCAGGAGACTAGCGGGAGGGCCAGTTGGTGAGCAGTTCTTC	CASRRLAGGPVGEQFF
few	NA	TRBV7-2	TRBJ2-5	TGTGCCAGCAGCTCCCGAGCTGGAGGAGGGGAGCAGTACTTC	CASSSRAGGGEQYF
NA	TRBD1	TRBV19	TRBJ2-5	TGTGCCAGTAGTATCGGGGACAGGGCGTTAGAGACCCAGTACTTC	CASSIGDRALETQYF
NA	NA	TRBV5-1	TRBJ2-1	TGCGCCAGCAGCTTGCCGACTATCGGTGAGCAGTTCTTC	CASSLPTIGEQFF
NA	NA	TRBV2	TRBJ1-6	TGTGCCAGCGAACGGAGCTCCTATAATTCACCCCTCCACTTT	CASERSSYNSPLHF
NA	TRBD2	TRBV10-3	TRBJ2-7	TGTGCCATCAGGTCCCCCAGCGGGGAGTCCTACGAGCAGTACTTC	CAIRSPSGESYEQYF
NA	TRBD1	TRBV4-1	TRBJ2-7	TGCGCCAGCAGCCAAAGAGGAATAACAGGGGGGCCCTCCTACGAGCAGTACTTC	CASSQRGITGGPSYEQYF
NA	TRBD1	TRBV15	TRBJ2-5	TGTGCCACCAGCAGGGGGAAAAGGGGACAGTCGGCGGTTGAGACCCAGTACTTC	CATSRGKRGQSAVETQYF
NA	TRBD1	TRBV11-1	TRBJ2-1	TGTGCCAGCAGCTTAGCCCGGACAGGGTCGTACAATGAGCAGTTCTTC	CASSLARTGSYNEQFF
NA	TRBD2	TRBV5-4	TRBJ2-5	TGTGCCAGCAGCACGAGCGGGGGGTGGGAGACCCAGTACTTC	CASSTSGGWETQYF
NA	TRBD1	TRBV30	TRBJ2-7	TGTGCCTGGAGCACCGGGACAGGGTCTGAGCAGTACTTC	CAWSTGTGSEQYF
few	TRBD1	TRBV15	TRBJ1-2	TGTGCCACCAGCAGACGGGACGGAAAACGGACAGGGCATTTCTATGGCTACACCTTC	CATSRRDGKRTGHFYGYTF
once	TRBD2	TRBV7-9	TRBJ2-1	TGTGCCAGCAGCCTAAGACTAGCGGGAGATCTTGAGCAGTTCTTC	CASSLRLAGDLEQFF
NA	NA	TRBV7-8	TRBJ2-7	TGTGCCAGCAGCTTAGTTAGGGGCCCCAGCGAGCAGTACTTC	CASSLVRGPSEQYF
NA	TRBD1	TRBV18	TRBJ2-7	TGTGCCAGCTCACCCAACACAGGGGACCTATACGAGCAGTACTTC	CASSPNTGDLYEQYF
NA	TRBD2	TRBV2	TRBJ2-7	TGTGCCAGCAGTGAGCTCGCTACGACTAGCGCCCACTACGAGCAGTACTTC	CASSELATTSAHYEQYF
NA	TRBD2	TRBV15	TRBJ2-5	TGTGCCACCAGCAGAGGGGGTAGCGGGAGAGAGACCCAGTACTTC	CATSRGGSGRETQYF
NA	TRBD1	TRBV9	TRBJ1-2	TGTGCCAGCAGCGTAGGGACAGGGGGAGGCTATGGCTACACCTTC	CASSVGTGGGYGYTF
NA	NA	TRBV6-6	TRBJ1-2	TGTGCCAGCGGCGCGAGCGTGAACTATGGCTACACCTTC	CASGASVNYGYTF
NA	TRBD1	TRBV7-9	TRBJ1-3	TGTGCCAGCAGCTTACGGGACAGTCGTACCATATATTTT	CASSLRDSRTIYF
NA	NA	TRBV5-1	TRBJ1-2	TGCGCCAGCAGACCGACGGCGGGGGCCTATGGCTACACCTTC	CASRPTAGAYGYTF
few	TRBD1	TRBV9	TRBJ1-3	TGTGCCAGCAGCGCGGGACAGGGAAACACCATATATTTT	CASSAGQGNTIYF
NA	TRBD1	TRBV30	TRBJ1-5	TGTGCCTGGAGTGGGGGACAGGCGGGCAATCAGCCCCAGCATTTT	CAWSGGQAGNQPQHF
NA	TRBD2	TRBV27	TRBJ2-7	TGTGCCAGCAGAAAGGGAGGCGGGAGTAACTACGAGCAGTACTTC	CASRKGGGSNYEQYF
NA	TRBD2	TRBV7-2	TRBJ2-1	TGTGCCAGCAGCCGTAGCGGGACGGGCAATGAGCAGTTCTTC	CASSRSGTGNEQFF